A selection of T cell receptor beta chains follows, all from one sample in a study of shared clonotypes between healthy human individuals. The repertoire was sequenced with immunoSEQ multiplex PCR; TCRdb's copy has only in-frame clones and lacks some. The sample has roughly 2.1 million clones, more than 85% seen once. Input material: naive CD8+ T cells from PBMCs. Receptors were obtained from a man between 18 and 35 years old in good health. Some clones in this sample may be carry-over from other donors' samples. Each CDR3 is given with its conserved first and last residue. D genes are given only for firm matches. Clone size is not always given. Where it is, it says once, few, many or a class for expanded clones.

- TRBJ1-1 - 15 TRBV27 TGTGCCAGCAGTCCCAATGGACGGCTGAACACTGAAGCTTTCTTT CASSPNGRLNTEAFF
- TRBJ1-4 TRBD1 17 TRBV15 TGTGCCACCAGCAGACAAGGACAGGGAGCAACTAATGAAAAACTGTTTTTT CATSRQGQGATNEKLFF
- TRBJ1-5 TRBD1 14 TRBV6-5 TGTGCCAGCAGACCCTCAGGGGGCGAGGTTCCCCAGCATTTT CASRPSGGEVPQHF
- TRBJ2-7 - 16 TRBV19 TGTGCCAGTGGATCTCTCGGAGGCCAGGGGATCTACGAGCAGTACTTC CASGSLGGQGIYEQYF
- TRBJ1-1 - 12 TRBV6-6 TGTGCCAGCAGTTACTCGTCTCCTGAAGCTTTCTTT CASSYSSPEAFF
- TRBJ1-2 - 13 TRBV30 TGTGCCTGGCGCGTGCGGGGGTTCTGGGGCTACACCTTC CAWRVRGFWGYTF
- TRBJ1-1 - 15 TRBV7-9 TGTGCCAGCAGCTTAGGGGGGGGGCCGCTATCCGAAGCTTTCTTT CASSLGGGPLSEAFF
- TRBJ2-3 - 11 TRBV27 TGTGCCAGCAGTTTTGGAGATACGCAGTATTTT CASSFGDTQYF
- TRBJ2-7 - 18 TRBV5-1 TGCGCCAGCAGCTTGGGAAGGGCGGGGACAACCCCCCTCTACGAGCAGTACTTC CASSLGRAGTTPLYEQYF
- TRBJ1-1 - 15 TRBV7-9 TGTGCCAGCAGCCAAGGTGGGGGGTTGAACACTGAAGCTTTCTTT CASSQGGGLNTEAFF
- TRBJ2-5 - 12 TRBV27 TGTGCCAGCAATCCCCGGGGGGAGACCCAGTACTTC CASNPRGETQYF
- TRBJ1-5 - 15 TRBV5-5 TGTGCCAGCAGCTTGACAGGTTATAGCAATCAGCCCCAGCATTTT CASSLTGYSNQPQHF
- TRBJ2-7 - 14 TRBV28 TGTGCCAGCAGTTCCAGGGACGGGGCCTACGAGCAGTACTTC CASSSRDGAYEQYF
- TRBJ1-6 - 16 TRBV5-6 TGTGCCAGCAGCACCTCCGGGAGCTCCTATAATTCACCCCTCCACTTT CASSTSGSSYNSPLHF
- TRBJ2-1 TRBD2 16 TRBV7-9 TGTGCCAGCAGCCTCCTACTAGCGGGAGCTTACAATGAGCAGTTCTTC CASSLLLAGAYNEQFF
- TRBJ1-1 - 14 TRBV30 TGTGCCTGGAGTGTACCGGAGGGGAGGACCGAAGCTTTCTTT CAWSVPEGRTEAFF
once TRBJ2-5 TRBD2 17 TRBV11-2 TGTGCCAGCAGCTTCCCCGGGGCTAGCGGGAGCCAAGAGACCCAGTACTTC CASSFPGASGSQETQYF
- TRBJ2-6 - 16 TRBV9 TGTGCCAGCAGCGTAGGGTGGGACCCTGGGGCCAACGTCCTGACTTTC CASSVGWDPGANVLTF
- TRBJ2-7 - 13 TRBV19 TGTGCCAGTAGTATAGACGCGACCTACGAGCAGTACTTC CASSIDATYEQYF
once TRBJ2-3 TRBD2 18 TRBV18 TGTGCCAGCTCACTACCGGGACTAGCGGTACTTCCCACAGATACGCAGTATTTT CASSLPGLAVLPTDTQYF
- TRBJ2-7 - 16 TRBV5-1 TGCGCCAGCAGCTTGGGGTGGGGATCGATTGGGTACGAGCAGTACTTC CASSLGWGSIGYEQYF
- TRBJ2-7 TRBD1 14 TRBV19 TGTGCCAGTAGTAAGGGACAGGGTGACTACGAGCAGTACTTC CASSKGQGDYEQYF
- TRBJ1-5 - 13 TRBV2 TGTGCCAGCAGTGAAAAGGGTTGGCAGCCCCAGCATTTT CASSEKGWQPQHF
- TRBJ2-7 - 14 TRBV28 TGTGCCAGCCGATTCTCCGGGCCTTCCTACGAGCAGTACTTC CASRFSGPSYEQYF
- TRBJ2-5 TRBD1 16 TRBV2 TGTGCCAGCAGTGAATCATTGACAGGGGGTCGGGAGACCCAGTACTTC CASSESLTGGRETQYF
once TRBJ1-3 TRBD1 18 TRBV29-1 TGCAGCGTTGAAGATCCAACCGGGACAGGGTCTCCCGGAAACACCATATATTTT CSVEDPTGTGSPGNTIYF
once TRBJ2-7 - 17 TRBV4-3 TGCGCCAGCAGCCAAGAAACAGACGGAATCATGGCCTACGAGCAGTACTTC CASSQETDGIMAYEQYF
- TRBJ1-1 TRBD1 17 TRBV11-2 TGTGCCAGCAGCTCCCGGGACAGGTACCCGGCGGACACTGAAGCTTTCTTT CASSSRDRYPADTEAFF
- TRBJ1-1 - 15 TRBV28 TGTGCCAGCAGTTCCCCGGGCAGGGATAACACTGAAGCTTTCTTT CASSSPGRDNTEAFF
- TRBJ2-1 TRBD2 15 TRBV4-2 TGTGCCAGCAGACAGAGCGGGAGCTCCTACAATGAGCAGTTCTTC CASRQSGSSYNEQFF
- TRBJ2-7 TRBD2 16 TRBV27 TGTGCCAGCAGTTTATTAGCGGGAGCCCCCTCCTACGAGCAGTACTTC CASSLLAGAPSYEQYF
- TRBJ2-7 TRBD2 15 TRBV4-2 TGTGCCAGCAGCCCTCAGACTAGCGCCTCCTACGAGCAGTACTTC CASSPQTSASYEQYF
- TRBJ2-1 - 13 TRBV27 TGTGCCAGCAGTCATCAGGACACTAATGAGCAGTTCTTC CASSHQDTNEQFF
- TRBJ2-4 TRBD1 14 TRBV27 TGTGCCAGCAGCATAGGGGCAGGGGGAAACATTCAGTACTTC CASSIGAGGNIQYF
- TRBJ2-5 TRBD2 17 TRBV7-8 TGTGCCAGCAGCTGGGGTAGCCTAGCGGGGGGTCGGGAGACCCAGTACTTC CASSWGSLAGGRETQYF
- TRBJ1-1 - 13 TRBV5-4 TGTGCCAGCAGCAATGGGGGCGTCACTGAAGCTTTCTTT CASSNGGVTEAFF
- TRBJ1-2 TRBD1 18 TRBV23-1 TGCGCCAGCAGTCAATGGGGGACAGGGGCCGCCGGGGCCTATGGCTACACCTTC CASSQWGTGAAGAYGYTF
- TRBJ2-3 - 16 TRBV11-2 TGTGCCAGCAGCCTAAACGGGGCCTATAGCACAGATACGCAGTATTTT CASSLNGAYSTDTQYF
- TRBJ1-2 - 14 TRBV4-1 TGCGCCAGCAGCCAAGAAGATCAGATCTATGGCTACACCTTC CASSQEDQIYGYTF
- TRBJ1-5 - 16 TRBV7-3 TGTGCCAGCAGCTTAGGAACGGGGTTGAGCAATCAGCCCCAGCATTTT CASSLGTGLSNQPQHF
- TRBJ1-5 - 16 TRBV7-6 TGTGCCAGCAGCTCCAGGGTCCGTAGGGGCAATCAGCCCCAGCATTTT CASSSRVRRGNQPQHF
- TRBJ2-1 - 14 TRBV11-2 TGTGCCAGCAGCTTAGAGGCAGGTTGGGATGAGCAGTTCTTC CASSLEAGWDEQFF
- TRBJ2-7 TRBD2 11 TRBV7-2 TGTGCCAGCAGCTCGTGGGGGGGGCAGTACTTC CASSSWGGQYF
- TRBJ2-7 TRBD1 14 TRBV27 TGTGCCAGCAGCCCCCCGGGACAGGTCTACGAGCAGTACTTC CASSPPGQVYEQYF
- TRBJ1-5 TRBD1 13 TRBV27 TGTGCCAGCAGTGGACAGGCCGGTCAGCCCCAGCATTTT CASSGQAGQPQHF
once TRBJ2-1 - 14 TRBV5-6 TGTGCCAGCAACATTGTCGCCGCCGCCAATGAGCAGTTCTTC CASNIVAAANEQFF
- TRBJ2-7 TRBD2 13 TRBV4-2 TGTGCCAGCAGCGAAGGACTAGGATTCGAGCAGTACTTC CASSEGLGFEQYF